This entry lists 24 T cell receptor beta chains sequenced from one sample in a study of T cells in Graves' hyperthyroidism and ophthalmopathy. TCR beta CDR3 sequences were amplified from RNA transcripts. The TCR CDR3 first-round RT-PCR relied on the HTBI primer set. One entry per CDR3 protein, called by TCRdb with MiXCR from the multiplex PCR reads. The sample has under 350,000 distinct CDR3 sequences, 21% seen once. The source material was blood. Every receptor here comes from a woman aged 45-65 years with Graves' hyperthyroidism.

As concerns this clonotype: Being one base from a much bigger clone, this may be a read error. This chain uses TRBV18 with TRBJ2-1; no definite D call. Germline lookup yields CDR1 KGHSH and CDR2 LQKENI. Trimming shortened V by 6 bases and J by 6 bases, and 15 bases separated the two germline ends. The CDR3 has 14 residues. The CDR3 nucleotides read TGTGCCAGCTCCGCATTGGGCGACTGCAATGAGCAGTTCTTC. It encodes CASSALGDCNEQFF.

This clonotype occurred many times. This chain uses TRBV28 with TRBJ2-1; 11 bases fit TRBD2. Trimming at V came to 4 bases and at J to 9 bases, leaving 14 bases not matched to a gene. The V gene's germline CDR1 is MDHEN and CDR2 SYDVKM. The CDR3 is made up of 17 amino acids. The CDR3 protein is CASSSTRLAGMGAEQFF. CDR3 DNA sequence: TGTGCCAGCAGTTCGACCCGACTAGCGGGGATGGGAGCTGAGCAGTTCTTC.

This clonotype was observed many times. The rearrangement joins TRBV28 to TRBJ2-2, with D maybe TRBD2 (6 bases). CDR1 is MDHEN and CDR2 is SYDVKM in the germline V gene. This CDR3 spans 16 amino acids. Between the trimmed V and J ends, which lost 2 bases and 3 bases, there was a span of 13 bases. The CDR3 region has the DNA TGTGCCAGCAGTTTAGGCCGGCGGGGTTACACCGGGGAGCTGTTTTTT. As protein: CASSLGRRGYTGELFF.

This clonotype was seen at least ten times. The CDR3 nucleotides read TGTGCCAGCTCAAGGGACAAGAACACCGGGGAGCTGTTTTTT. Amino acid sequence: CASSRDKNTGELFF. V is TRBV18 and J is TRBJ2-2; D perhaps matches TRBD1 (6 bases). V was clipped by 5 bases and J by 1 base, with 8 bases between them. The CDR3 loop spans 14 amino acids. Germline V lookup: CDR1 KGHSH, CDR2 LQKENI.

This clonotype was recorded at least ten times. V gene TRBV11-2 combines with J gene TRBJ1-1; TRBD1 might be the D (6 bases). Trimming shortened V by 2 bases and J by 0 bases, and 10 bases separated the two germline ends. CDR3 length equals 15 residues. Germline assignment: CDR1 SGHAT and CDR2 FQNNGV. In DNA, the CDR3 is TGTGCCAGCAGCTTAAGGGACACGGTGAACACTGAAGCTTTCTTT. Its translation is CASSLRDTVNTEAFF.

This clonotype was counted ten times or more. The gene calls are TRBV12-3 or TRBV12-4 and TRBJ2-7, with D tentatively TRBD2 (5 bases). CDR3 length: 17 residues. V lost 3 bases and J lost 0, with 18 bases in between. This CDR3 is CASSLGGWERDSYEQYF. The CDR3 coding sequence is TGTGCCAGCAGTTTGGGTGGTTGGGAGAGGGACTCCTACGAGCAGTACTTC.

In DNA form, the CDR3 reads TGTGCCAGCAGCTTAGCAGCGGCGGGGAACAATGAGCAGTTCTTC. Translation: CASSLAAAGNNEQFF. V gene TRBV7-6 combines with J gene TRBJ2-1; possible D gene TRBD2, 6 bases. There are 15 residues in the CDR3. V dropped 0 bases and J dropped 5 bases, with 11 bases sitting between them. Germline CDR1 is SGHVS and CDR2 is FNYEAQ. Complete variable domain (other parts from reference TRBV7-6 and TRBJ2-1): GAGVSQSPRYKVTKRGQDVALRCDPISGHVSLYWYRQALGQGPEFLTYFNYEAQQDKSGLPNDRFSAERPEGSISTLTIQRTEQRDSAMYRCASSLAAAGNNEQFFGPGTRLTVL.

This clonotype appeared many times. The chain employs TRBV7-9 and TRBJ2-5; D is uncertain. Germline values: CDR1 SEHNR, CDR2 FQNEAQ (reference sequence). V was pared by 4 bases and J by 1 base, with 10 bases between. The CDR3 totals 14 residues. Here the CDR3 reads CASSYRATQETQYF. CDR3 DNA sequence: TGTGCCAGCAGCTATCGGGCTACCCAAGAGACCCAGTACTTC.

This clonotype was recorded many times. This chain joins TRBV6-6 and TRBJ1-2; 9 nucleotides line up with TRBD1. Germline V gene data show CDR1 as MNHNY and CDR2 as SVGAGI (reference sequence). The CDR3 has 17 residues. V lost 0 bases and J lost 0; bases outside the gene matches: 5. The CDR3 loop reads CASSYSGTGHTNYGYTF. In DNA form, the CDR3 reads TGTGCCAGCAGTTACTCGGGGACAGGGCATACTAACTATGGCTACACCTTC.

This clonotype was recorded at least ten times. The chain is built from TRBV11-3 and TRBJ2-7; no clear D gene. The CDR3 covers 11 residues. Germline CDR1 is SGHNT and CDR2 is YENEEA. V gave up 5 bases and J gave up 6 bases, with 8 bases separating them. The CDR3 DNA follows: TGTGCCAGCAGCGTCGGTTTCGAGCAGTACTTC. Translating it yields CASSVGFEQYF.

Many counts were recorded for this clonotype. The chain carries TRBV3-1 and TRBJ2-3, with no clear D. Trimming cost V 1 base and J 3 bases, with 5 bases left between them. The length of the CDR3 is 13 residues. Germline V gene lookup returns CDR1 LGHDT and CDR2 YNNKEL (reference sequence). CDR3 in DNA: TGTGCCAGCAGCCAAGTCCGAACAGATACGCAGTATTTT. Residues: CASSQVRTDTQYF.

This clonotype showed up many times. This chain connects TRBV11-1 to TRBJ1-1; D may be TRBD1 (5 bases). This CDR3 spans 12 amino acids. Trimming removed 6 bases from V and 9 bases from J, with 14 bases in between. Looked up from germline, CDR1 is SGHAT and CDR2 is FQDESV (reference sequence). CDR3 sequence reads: CASRFTQGQAFF. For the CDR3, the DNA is TGTGCCAGCAGATTTACCCAGGGACAAGCTTTCTTT.

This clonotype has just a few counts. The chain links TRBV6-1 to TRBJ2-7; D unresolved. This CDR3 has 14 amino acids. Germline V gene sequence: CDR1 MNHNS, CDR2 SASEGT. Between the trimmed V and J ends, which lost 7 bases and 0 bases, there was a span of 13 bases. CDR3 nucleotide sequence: TGTGCCAGCACCCTCTCCGTAAGCTCCTACGAGCAGTACTTC. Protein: CASTLSVSSYEQYF.

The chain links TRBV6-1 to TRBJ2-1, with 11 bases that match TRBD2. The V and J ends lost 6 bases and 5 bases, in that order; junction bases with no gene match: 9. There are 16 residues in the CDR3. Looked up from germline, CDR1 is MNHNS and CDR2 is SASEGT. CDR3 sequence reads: CASRTLAGVIDNEQFF. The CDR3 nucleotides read TGTGCCAGCAGGACACTAGCGGGAGTTATCGACAATGAGCAGTTCTTC.

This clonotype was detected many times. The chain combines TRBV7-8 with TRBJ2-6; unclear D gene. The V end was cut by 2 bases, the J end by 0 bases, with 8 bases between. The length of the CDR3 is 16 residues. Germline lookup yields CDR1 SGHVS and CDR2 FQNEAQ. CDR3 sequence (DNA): TGTGCCAGCAGCTTACGTGGGTCCTCTGGGGCCAACGTCCTGACTTTC. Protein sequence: CASSLRGSSGANVLTF.

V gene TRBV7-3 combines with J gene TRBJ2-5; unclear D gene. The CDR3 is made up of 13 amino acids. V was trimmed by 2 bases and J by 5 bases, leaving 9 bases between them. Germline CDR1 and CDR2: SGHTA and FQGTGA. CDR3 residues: CASSLEASETQYF. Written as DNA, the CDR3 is TGTGCCAGCAGCTTAGAAGCGTCCGAGACCCAGTACTTC.

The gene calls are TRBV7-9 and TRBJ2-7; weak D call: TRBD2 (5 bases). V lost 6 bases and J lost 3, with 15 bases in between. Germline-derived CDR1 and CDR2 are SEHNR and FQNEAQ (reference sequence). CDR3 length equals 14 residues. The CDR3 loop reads CASRSAEDGYEQYF. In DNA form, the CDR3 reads TGTGCCAGCAGATCCGCGGAGGACGGCTACGAGCAGTACTTC.

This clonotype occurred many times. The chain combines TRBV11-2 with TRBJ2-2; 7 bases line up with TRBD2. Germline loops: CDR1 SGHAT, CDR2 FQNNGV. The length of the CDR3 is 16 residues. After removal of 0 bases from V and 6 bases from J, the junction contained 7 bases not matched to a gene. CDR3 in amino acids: CASSLDWAGVAGELFF. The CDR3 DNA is TGTGCCAGCAGCTTAGACTGGGCGGGGGTCGCCGGGGAGCTGTTTTTT. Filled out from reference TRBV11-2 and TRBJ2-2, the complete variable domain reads EAGVAQSPRYKIIEKRQSVAFWCNPISGHATLYWYQQILGQGPKLLIQFQNNGVVDDSQLPKDRFSAERLKGVDSTLKIQPAKLEDSAVYLCASSLDWAGVAGELFFGEGSRLTVL.

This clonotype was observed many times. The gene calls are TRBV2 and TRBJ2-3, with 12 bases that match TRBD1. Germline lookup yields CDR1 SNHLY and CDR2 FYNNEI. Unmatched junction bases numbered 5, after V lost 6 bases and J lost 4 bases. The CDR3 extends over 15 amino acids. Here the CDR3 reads CASRRDRGRADTQYF. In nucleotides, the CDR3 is TGTGCCAGCAGGAGGGACAGGGGGCGGGCAGATACGCAGTATTTT.

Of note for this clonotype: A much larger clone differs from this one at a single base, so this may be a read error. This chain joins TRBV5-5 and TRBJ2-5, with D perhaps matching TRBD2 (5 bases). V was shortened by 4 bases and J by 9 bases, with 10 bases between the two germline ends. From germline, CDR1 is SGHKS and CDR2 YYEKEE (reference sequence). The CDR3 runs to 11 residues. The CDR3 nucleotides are TGTGCCAGCAGCGAGACGGAGGCCCAGTACTTC. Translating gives CASSETEAQYF.

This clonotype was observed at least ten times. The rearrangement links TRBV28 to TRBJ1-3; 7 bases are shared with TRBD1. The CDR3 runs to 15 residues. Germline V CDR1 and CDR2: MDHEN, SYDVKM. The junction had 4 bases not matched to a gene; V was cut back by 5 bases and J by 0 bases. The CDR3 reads CASSTGTVSGNTIYF. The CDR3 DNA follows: TGTGCCAGCAGTACGGGGACAGTCTCTGGAAACACCATATATTTT. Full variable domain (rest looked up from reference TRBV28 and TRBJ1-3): DVKVTQSSRYLVKRTGEKVFLECVQDMDHENMFWYRQDPGLGLRLIYFSYDVKMKEKGDIPEGYSVSREKKERFSLILESASTNQTSMYLCASSTGTVSGNTIYFGEGSWLTVV.

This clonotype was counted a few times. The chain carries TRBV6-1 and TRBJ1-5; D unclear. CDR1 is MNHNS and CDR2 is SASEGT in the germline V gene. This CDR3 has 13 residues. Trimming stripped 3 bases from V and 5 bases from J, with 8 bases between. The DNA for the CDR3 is TGTGCCAGCAGTGACCGGCAGCATCAGCCCCAGCATTTT. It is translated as CASSDRQHQPQHF.

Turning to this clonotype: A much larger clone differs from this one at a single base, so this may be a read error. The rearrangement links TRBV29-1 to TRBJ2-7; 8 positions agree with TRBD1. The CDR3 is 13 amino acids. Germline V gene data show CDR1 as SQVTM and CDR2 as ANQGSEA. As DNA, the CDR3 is TGCAGCGTTTTCGGACAGGGCGGGTACGATCAGTACTTC. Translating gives CSVFGQGGYDQYF.

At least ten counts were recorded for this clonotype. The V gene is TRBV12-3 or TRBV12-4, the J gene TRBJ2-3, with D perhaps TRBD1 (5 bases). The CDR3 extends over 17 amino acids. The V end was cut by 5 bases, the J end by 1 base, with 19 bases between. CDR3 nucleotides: TGTGCCAGCAGTCCCACCCGGGCAGGGTTTGGCACAGATACGCAGTATTTT. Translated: CASSPTRAGFGTDTQYF.